A single sample gave rise to the 2 T cell receptor beta chains below, sequenced in a study of OX40 agonist ivuxolimab in advanced cancers. Clones were sequenced by immunoSEQ multiplex PCR, and TCRdb holds only the in-frame ones, with some missing. This repertoire shows 50,000 to 80,000 clones, about 86% found once; its top ten account for 2.1%. The source material was CD4+ or CD8+ T cells sorted from blood, sampled in a trial of the OX40 agonist ivuxolimab. These receptors were taken from an adult with an advanced solid tumor such as melanoma, head and neck, liver or kidney cancer.

This chain links TRBV2 with TRBJ2-1, with D tentatively TRBD2 (5 bases). Germline V gives CDR1 SNHLY, CDR2 FYNNEI. The CDR3 extends over 14 amino acids. Trimming pared 6 bases from V and 5 bases from J, leaving 14 bases between. The CDR3 DNA follows: TGTGCCAGCAGAACGTACGGGAATAACAATGAGCAGTTCTTC. It translates to CASRTYGNNNEQFF. The full variable domain, completed using reference TRBV2 and TRBJ2-1, is EPEVTQTPSHQVTQMGQEVILRCVPISNHLYFYWYRQILGQKVEFLVSFYNNEISEKSEIFDDQFSVERPDGSNFTLKIRSTKLEDSAMYFCASRTYGNNNEQFFGPGTRLTVL.

The chain carries TRBV27 and TRBJ2-1, with 9 bases matching TRBD2. The CDR3 runs to 14 residues. CDR1 is MNHEY, CDR2 SMNVEV, per germline (reference sequence). The V segment lost 4 bases and the J segment 7 bases; nucleotides outside the gene matches: 5. The CDR3 DNA follows: TGTGCCAGCAGTTGGGCGGGGGGGCCGAATGAGCAGTTCTTC. Residues: CASSWAGGPNEQFF.